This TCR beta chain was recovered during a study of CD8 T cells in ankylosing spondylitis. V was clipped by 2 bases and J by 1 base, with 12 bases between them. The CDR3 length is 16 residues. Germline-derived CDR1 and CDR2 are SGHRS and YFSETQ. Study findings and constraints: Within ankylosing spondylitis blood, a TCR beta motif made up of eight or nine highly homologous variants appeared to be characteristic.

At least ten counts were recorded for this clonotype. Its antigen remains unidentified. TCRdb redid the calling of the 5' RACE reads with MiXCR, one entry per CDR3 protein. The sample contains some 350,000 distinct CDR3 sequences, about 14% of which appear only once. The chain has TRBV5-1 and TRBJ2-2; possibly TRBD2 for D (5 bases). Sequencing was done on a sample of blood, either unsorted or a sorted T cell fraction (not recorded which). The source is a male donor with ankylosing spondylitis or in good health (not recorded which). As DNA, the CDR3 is TGCGCCAGCAGCTTTGCCCCCAGCGGGAACACCGGGGAGCTGTTTTTT. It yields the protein CASSFAPSGNTGELFF.